The sequence of this T cell receptor (beta chain) was determined in a study of blood T cells in healthy people across ages. Study-level results: Long-lived and aged donors differed, with more naive CD4+ cells and higher diversity in the long-lived. Diversity estimates drawn from one million T cells were deemed underestimates.

Worth noting for this clonotype: Its antigen is still unknown.

Next came a second PCR, run for about 7 to 11 cycles, which used a sample-barcoded 5' primer along with a J-beta primer mix. MiXCR, run by TCRdb on the 5' RACE reads, gives a single entry per CDR3 protein. The table lists about 640,000 distinct CDR3 sequences, about 54% of them singletons. The V gene's germline CDR1 is SQVTM and CDR2 ANQGSEA. The CDR3 contains 12 residues. Trimming pared 3 bases from V and 4 bases from J, leaving 10 bases between. In terms of origin and age, donors were healthy Caucasian individuals from Russia aged about 6 to 90. Investigators took around 10 milliliters of peripheral blood from every donor.

This sequence was found in a man aged 55-75 years in good health. Material for sequencing was blood. The J gene is TRBJ2-7, the V gene TRBV29-1, with D tentatively TRBD1 or TRBD2 (5 bases each). The CDR3 region is CSVEGVAYEQYF. In DNA, the CDR3 is TGCAGCGTTGAGGGGGTTGCGTACGAGCAGTACTTC.